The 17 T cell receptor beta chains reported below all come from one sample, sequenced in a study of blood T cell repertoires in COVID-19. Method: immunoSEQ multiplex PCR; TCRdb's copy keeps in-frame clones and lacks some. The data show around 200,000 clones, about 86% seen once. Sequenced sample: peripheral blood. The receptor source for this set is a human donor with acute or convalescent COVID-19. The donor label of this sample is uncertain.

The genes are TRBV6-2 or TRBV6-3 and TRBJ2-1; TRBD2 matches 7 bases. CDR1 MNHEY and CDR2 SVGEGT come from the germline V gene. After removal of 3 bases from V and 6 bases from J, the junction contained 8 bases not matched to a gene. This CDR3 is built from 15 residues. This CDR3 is CASSYGGSGTNEQFF. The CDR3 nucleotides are TGTGCCAGCAGTTATGGCGGGAGCGGGACCAATGAGCAGTTCTTC.

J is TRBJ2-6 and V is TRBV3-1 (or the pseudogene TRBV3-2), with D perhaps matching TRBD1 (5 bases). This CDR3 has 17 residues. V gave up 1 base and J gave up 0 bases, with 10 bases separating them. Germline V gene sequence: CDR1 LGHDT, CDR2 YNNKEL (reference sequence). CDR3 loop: CASSQGTSSSGANVLTF. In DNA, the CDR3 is TGTGCCAGCAGCCAAGGGACAAGCAGCTCTGGGGCCAACGTCCTGACTTTC.

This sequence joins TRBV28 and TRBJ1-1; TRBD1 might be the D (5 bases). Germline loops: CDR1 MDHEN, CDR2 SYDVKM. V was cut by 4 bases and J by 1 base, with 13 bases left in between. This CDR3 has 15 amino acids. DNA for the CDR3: TGTGCCAGCAGTTCACTACCAAGGGGGAACACTGAAGCTTTCTTT. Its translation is CASSSLPRGNTEAFF.

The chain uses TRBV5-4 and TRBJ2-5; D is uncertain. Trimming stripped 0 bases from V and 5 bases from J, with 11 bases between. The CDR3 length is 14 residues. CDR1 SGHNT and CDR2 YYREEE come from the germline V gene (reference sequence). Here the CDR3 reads CASSLGQSRETQYF. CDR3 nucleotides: TGTGCCAGCAGCTTGGGACAATCTCGGGAGACCCAGTACTTC.

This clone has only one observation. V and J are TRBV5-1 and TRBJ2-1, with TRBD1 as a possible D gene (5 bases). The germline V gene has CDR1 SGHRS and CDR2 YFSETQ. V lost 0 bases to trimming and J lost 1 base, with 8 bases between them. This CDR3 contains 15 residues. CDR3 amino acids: CASSLEQASYNEQFF. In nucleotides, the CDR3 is TGCGCCAGCAGCTTGGAACAGGCGTCCTACAATGAGCAGTTCTTC.

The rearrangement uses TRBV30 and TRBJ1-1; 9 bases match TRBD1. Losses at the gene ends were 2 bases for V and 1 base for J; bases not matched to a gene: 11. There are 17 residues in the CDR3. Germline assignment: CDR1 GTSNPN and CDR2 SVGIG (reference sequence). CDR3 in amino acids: CAWSQDRGTASNTEAFF. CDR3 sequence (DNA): TGTGCCTGGAGTCAGGACAGGGGAACTGCATCGAACACTGAAGCTTTCTTT.

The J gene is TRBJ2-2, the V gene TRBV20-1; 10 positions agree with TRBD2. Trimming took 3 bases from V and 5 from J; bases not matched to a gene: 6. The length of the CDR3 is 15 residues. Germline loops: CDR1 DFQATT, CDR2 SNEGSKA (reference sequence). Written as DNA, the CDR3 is TGCAGTGCTAGTGGGCTAGCGGGAGAAACCGGGGAGCTGTTTTTT. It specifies CSASGLAGETGELFF.

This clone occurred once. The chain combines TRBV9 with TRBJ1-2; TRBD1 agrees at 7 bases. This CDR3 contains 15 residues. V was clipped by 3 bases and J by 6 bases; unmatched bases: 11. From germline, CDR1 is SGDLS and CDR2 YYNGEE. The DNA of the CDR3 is TGTGCCAGCAGCGGACGACAGGGCAGATTGGATGGCTACACCTTC. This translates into CASSGRQGRLDGYTF.

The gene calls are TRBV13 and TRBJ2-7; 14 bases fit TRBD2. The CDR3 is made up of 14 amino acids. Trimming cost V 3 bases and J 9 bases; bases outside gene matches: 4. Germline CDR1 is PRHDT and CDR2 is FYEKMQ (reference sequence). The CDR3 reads CASSLTSGGEAQYF. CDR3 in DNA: TGTGCCAGCAGCTTGACTAGCGGGGGGGAGGCGCAGTACTTC.

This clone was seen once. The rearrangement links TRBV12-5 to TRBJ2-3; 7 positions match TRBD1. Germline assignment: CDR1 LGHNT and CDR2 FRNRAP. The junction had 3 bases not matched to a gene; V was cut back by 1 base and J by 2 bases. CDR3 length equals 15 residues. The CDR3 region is CASGLGGQYTDTQYF. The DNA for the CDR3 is TGTGCTAGTGGTTTGGGGGGACAGTACACAGATACGCAGTATTTT.

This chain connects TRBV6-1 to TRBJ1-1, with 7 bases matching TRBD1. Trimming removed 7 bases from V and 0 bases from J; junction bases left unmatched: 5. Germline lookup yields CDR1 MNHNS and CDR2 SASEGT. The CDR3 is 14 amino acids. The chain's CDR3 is CASTPGQVNTEAFF. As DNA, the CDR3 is TGTGCCAGCACCCCTGGACAGGTGAACACTGAAGCTTTCTTT.

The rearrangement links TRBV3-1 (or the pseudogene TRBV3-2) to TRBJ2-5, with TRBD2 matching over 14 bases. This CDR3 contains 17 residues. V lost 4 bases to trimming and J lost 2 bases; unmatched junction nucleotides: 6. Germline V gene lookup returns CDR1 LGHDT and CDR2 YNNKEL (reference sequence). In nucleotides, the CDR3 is TGTGCCAGCAGCCCAGACAGGACTAGCGGGGGGCAAGAGACCCAGTACTTC. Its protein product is CASSPDRTSGGQETQYF.

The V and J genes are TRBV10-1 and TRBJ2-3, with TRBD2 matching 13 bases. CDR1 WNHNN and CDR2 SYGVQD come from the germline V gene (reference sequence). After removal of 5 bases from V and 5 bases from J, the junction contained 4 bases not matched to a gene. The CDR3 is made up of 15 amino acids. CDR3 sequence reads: CASSWTSGGEDTQYF. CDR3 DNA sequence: TGCGCCAGCAGTTGGACTAGCGGGGGAGAAGATACGCAGTATTTT.

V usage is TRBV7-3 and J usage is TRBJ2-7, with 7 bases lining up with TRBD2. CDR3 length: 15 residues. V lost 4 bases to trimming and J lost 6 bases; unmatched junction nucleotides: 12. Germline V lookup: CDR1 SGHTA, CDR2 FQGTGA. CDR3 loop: CASSSAVGGRAEQYF. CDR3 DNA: TGTGCCAGCAGCTCCGCTGTGGGGGGGAGAGCCGAGCAGTACTTC.

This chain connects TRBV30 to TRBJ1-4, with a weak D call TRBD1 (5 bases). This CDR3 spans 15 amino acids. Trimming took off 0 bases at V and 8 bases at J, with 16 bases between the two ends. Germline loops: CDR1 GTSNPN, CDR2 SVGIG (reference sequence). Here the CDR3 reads CAWSVLGAGVEKLFF. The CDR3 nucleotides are TGTGCCTGGAGTGTACTGGGTGCGGGGGTGGAAAAACTGTTTTTT.

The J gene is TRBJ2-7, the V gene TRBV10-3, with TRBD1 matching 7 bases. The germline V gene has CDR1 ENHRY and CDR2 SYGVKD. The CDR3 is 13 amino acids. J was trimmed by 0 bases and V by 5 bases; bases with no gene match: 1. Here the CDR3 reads CAISRDSSYEQYF. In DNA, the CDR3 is TGTGCCATCAGTCGGGACAGCTCCTACGAGCAGTACTTC.

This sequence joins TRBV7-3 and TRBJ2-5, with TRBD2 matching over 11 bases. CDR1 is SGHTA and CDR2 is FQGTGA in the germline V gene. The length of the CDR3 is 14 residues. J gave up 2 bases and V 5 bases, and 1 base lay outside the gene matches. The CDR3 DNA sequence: TGTGCCAGCAGCCGACTAGCGGGACAAGAGACCCAGTACTTC. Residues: CASSRLAGQETQYF. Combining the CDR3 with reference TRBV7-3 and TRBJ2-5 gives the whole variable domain GAGVSQTPSNKVTEKGKYVELRCDPISGHTALYWYRQSLGQGPEFLIYFQGTGAADDSGLPNDRFFAVRPEGSVSTLKIQRTERGDSAVYLCASSRLAGQETQYFGPGTRLLVL.